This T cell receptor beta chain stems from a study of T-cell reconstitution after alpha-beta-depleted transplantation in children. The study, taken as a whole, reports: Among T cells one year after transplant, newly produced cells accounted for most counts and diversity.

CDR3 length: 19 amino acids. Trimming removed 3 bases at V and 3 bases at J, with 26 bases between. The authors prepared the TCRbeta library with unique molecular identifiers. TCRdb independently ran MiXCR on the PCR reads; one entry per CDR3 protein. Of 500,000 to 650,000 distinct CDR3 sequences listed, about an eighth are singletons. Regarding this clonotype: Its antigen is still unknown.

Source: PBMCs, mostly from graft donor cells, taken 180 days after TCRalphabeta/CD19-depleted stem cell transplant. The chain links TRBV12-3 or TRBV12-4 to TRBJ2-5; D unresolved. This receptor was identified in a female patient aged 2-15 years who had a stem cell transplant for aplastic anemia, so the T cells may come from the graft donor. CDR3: CASSFILQGWGGVEETQYF. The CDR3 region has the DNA TGTGCCAGCAGTTTCATCCTCCAAGGGTGGGGTGGGGTGGAAGAGACCCAGTACTTC.